Following are 2 T cell receptor beta chains from one sample sequenced in a study of T cell clonotyping in hematopoietic cell transplantation. Time point denoted: recipient sample about 28 days before transplant, after cytoreduction. TCRdb's copy holds only in-frame clones and misses some; the assay was immunoSEQ multiplex PCR. The data show about 43,000 clones, 85% seen once. The source material was peripheral blood mononuclear cells, sampled before stem cell transplant. These receptors came from a man in his sixties with acute myeloid leukemia. Some clones in this sample may be carry-over from other donors' samples.

The chain has TRBV30 and TRBJ2-7; the D call may be TRBD1 or TRBD2 (5 bases each). From germline, CDR1 is GTSNPN and CDR2 SVGIG (reference sequence). Deletions cut 4 bases from V and 2 bases from J, with 12 bases between. The CDR3 sequence is 13 residues long. The chain's CDR3 is CAWISGLTYEQYF. The CDR3 DNA sequence: TGTGCCTGGATTTCGGGGCTTACCTACGAGCAGTACTTC.

This rearrangement joins TRBV6-5 to TRBJ2-7; D gene ambiguous. This CDR3 comprises 14 residues. The germline V gene has CDR1 MNHEY and CDR2 SVGAGI. V dropped 6 bases and J dropped 5 bases, with 17 bases sitting between them. For the CDR3, the DNA is TGTGCCAGCAGCGTACTGGCCGTGGCCAACGAGCAGTACTTC. Its protein is CASSVLAVANEQYF.